One and the same sample provided the 25 T cell receptor beta chains below, sequenced in a study of blood T cell repertoires in COVID-19. The protocol was immunoSEQ multiplex PCR, while the TCRdb copy is restricted to in-frame clones and leaves out a portion. Of tens of thousands of clones listed, roughly 90% were seen once; the top ten hold approximately 12%. Sequenced material: peripheral blood. Receptor source: a man aged 55-75 years with active COVID-19.

This rearrangement joins TRBV15 to TRBJ1-2; 12 positions match TRBD1. V dropped 1 base and J dropped 4; count of bases not matched to a gene: 7. This CDR3 comprises 17 residues. CDR1 and CDR2 (germline): LNHNV, YYDKDF (reference sequence). DNA for the CDR3: TGTGCCACCAGCAGAGGGGGGACAGGGGGCCCTCTCTATGGCTACACCTTC. This codes for CATSRGGTGGPLYGYTF.

J is TRBJ2-7 and V is TRBV3-1 (or the pseudogene TRBV3-2); a possible D gene is TRBD2 (6 bases). Trimming took 8 bases from V and 7 from J, leaving 21 bases between them. Germline lookup yields CDR1 LGHDT and CDR2 YNNKEL (reference sequence). This CDR3 comprises 14 residues. CDR3 in DNA: TGTGCCAGCTCCGGGCGGGGCCACCTAATAGAGCAGTACTTC. Translating it yields CASSGRGHLIEQYF.

The rearrangement joins TRBV4-1 to TRBJ2-2, with a possible D match to TRBD1 (5 bases). Germline values: CDR1 MGHRA, CDR2 YSYEKL. V was cut by 0 bases and J by 6 bases, with 26 bases left in between. CDR3 length: 20 residues. The CDR3: CASSQEQNRGTTPKAGELFF. CDR3 DNA: TGCGCCAGCAGCCAAGAACAGAATAGGGGAACTACCCCCAAGGCCGGGGAGCTGTTTTTT.

Only one count was recorded for this clone. The genes are TRBV11-2 and TRBJ2-5; D might be TRBD2 (6 bases). This CDR3 spans 11 amino acids. V dropped 8 bases and J dropped 9 bases, with 13 bases sitting between them. Germline values: CDR1 SGHAT, CDR2 FQNNGV. The CDR3 DNA reads as TGTGCCAGCCTCAGGTCGGGGGCCCAGTACTTC. Translating gives CASLRSGAQYF.

This chain connects TRBV15 to TRBJ2-7; 8 nucleotides agree with TRBD1. CDR3 length equals 15 residues. The germline V gene encodes CDR1 LNHNV and CDR2 YYDKDF (reference sequence). Trimming at V came to 0 bases and at J to 5 bases, leaving 6 bases not matched to a gene. The CDR3 nucleotides read TGTGCCACCAGCAGAGACAGACAGGGGTTTCACGAGCAGTACTTC. It specifies CATSRDRQGFHEQYF.

The chain joins TRBV4-1 to TRBJ2-7; D might be TRBD1 (5 bases). CDR1 is MGHRA, CDR2 YSYEKL, per germline. There are 16 residues in the CDR3. V was clipped by 0 bases and J by 0 bases, with 12 bases between them. The CDR3 loop is CASSQEPQGGSYEQYF. DNA for the CDR3: TGCGCCAGCAGCCAAGAGCCCCAGGGTGGCTCCTACGAGCAGTACTTC.

The V gene is TRBV12-5, the J gene TRBJ1-1, with D possibly matching TRBD1 (6 bases). This CDR3 spans 16 amino acids. V lost 8 bases to trimming and J lost 0 bases, with 19 bases between them. The V gene's germline CDR1 is LGHNT and CDR2 FRNRAP. CDR3 DNA sequence: TGTGCTAGTCACGGGGGGGCTTTACCAATGAACACTGAAGCTTTCTTT. It is translated as CASHGGALPMNTEAFF.

J is TRBJ2-2 and V is TRBV5-1, with TRBD2 matching over 14 bases. CDR3 length: 18 residues. Trimming cost V 3 bases and J 3 bases; bases outside gene matches: 7. Looked up from germline, CDR1 is SGHRS and CDR2 is YFSETQ. The CDR3 here is CASSSGLAGEVHTGELFF. In DNA form, the CDR3 reads TGCGCCAGCAGCTCGGGACTAGCGGGAGAGGTCCACACCGGGGAGCTGTTTTTT.

V gene TRBV2 combines with J gene TRBJ1-4, with 11 bases that match TRBD1. The germline gives CDR1 SNHLY, CDR2 FYNNEI. The CDR3 is 15 amino acids. Trimming cost V 1 base and J 7 bases; bases outside gene matches: 2. The DNA of the CDR3 is TGTGCCAGCAGTGAAGAGGGACAGGGGGGTGAAAAACTGTTTTTT. This translates into CASSEEGQGGEKLFF.

This chain links TRBV28 with TRBJ2-1; 7 bases line up with TRBD2. Germline CDR1 is MDHEN and CDR2 is SYDVKM. The CDR3 spans 15 residues. With 7 bases clipped from V and 3 bases from J, the junction kept 9 bases outside the gene matches. CDR3 nucleotides: TGTGCCAGCAATCCGCTAGCGGAACTCTACAATGAGCAGTTCTTC. Its protein is CASNPLAELYNEQFF.

The chain combines TRBV27 with TRBJ1-2; 9 nucleotides line up with TRBD1. V shed 7 bases, J shed 5 bases, and the junction held 8 bases outside the gene matches. Germline CDR1 and CDR2: MNHEY and SMNVEV (reference sequence). The length of the CDR3 is 14 residues. As DNA, the CDR3 is TGTGCCAGCAAGAGACAGGGGGTAGAATATGGCTACACCTTC. Protein product: CASKRQGVEYGYTF.

The chain is built from TRBV6-2 or TRBV6-3 and TRBJ1-3, with TRBD1 as a possible D gene (6 bases). Germline V gives CDR1 MNHEY, CDR2 SVGEGT. This CDR3 spans 15 amino acids. The V gene lost 5 bases and the J gene lost 2 bases, with 13 bases spanning the gap. CDR3: CASSRPGTPGNTIYF. CDR3 in DNA: TGTGCCAGCAGTCGCCCTGGGACACCTGGAAACACCATATATTTT.

The chain combines TRBV21-1 with TRBJ2-4; the table's D call TRBD1 went unverified against the DNA. TRBV21-1 is designated a pseudogene. This CDR3 spans 16 amino acids. This CDR3 is CASSGNQGRAKNIQYF. CDR3 bases: TGTGCCAGCAGCGGAAACCAGGGGCGCGCCAAAAACATTCAGTACTTC.

The chain has TRBV3-1 (or the pseudogene TRBV3-2) and TRBJ2-7, with D tentatively TRBD2 (6 bases). The CDR3 is 14 amino acids. V dropped 6 bases and J dropped 0 bases, with 12 bases sitting between them. CDR1 and CDR2 (germline): LGHDT, YNNKEL (reference sequence). This CDR3 is CASRGTSSSYEQYF. The CDR3 bases are TGTGCCAGCAGGGGGACTTCGAGCTCCTACGAGCAGTACTTC.

CDR3: CASSPRLAGVNEQFF. As DNA, the CDR3 is TGTGCCAGCTCACCACGACTAGCGGGCGTTAATGAGCAGTTCTTC. This rearrangement joins TRBV18 to TRBJ2-1, with 10 bases aligning to TRBD2. The CDR3 has 15 residues. Trimming took 1 base from V and 7 from J; bases not matched to a gene: 4. CDR1 KGHSH and CDR2 LQKENI come from the germline V gene. Filled out from reference TRBV18 and TRBJ2-1, the complete variable domain reads NAGVMQNPRHLVRRRGQEARLRCSPMKGHSHVYWYRQLPEEGLKFMVYLQKENIIDESGMPKERFSAEFPKEGPSILRIQQVVRGDSAAYFCASSPRLAGVNEQFFGPGTRLTVL.

The chain recombines TRBV3-1 (or the pseudogene TRBV3-2) with TRBJ2-4, with a tentative D call TRBD2 (6 bases). Trimming removed 3 bases from V and 0 bases from J, with 12 bases in between. The CDR3 covers 16 residues. Per germline, CDR1 LGHDT and CDR2 YNNKEL (reference sequence). CDR3 DNA: TGTGCCAGCAGCCAGGATGGGGGAGGAGCCAAAAACATTCAGTACTTC. Translated, it gives CASSQDGGGAKNIQYF.

The chain combines TRBV6-4 with TRBJ2-7; maybe TRBD2 (5 bases). The V gene's germline CDR1 is MRHNA and CDR2 SNTAGT. This CDR3 contains 12 residues. Trimming pared 6 bases from V and 6 bases from J, leaving 12 bases between. CDR3 amino acids: CASSGGKGEQYF. CDR3 bases: TGTGCCAGCAGCGGAGGTAAGGGCGAGCAGTACTTC.

This clone was recorded once. This sequence joins TRBV5-5 and TRBJ2-7; possible D gene TRBD1, 6 bases. There are 14 residues in the CDR3. The germline CDR1 and CDR2 sequences are SGHKS and YYEKEE (reference sequence). V lost 9 bases, J lost 2 bases, and 18 bases lay in between. The CDR3 protein is CATKPGDNPYEQYF. For the CDR3, the DNA is TGTGCCACCAAACCCGGGGACAACCCCTACGAGCAGTACTTC.

The V and J genes are TRBV2 and TRBJ1-5, with 8 bases that match TRBD1. The V and J ends lost 6 bases and 0 bases, in that order; junction bases with no gene match: 7. Per germline, CDR1 SNHLY and CDR2 FYNNEI. The CDR3 extends over 16 amino acids. CDR3 nucleotides: TGTGCCAGCAGCGGGCAGGGGGCCTATAGCAATCAGCCCCAGCATTTT. Its translation is CASSGQGAYSNQPQHF.

V and J are TRBV9 and TRBJ2-1; 11 bases match TRBD2. In germline, CDR1 is SGDLS, CDR2 YYNGEE. Trimming cost V 3 bases and J 9 bases; bases outside gene matches: 8. This CDR3 contains 15 residues. CDR3 in amino acids: CASSATSGTGGEQFF. For the CDR3, the DNA is TGTGCCAGCAGCGCGACTAGCGGGACGGGGGGTGAGCAGTTCTTC. The full variable domain, its missing parts supplied by reference TRBV9 and TRBJ2-1, is DSGVTQTPKHLITATGQRVTLRCSPRSGDLSVYWYQQSLDQGLQFLIQYYNGEERAKGNILERFSAQQFPDLHSELNLSSLELGDSALYFCASSATSGTGGEQFFGPGTRLTVL.

The rearrangement uses TRBV6-5 and TRBJ2-3, with 10 bases aligning to TRBD2. The germline CDR1 and CDR2 sequences are MNHEY and SVGAGI. V gave up 4 bases and J gave up 3 bases; unmatched junction bases: 4. This CDR3 has 15 residues. CDR3 sequence: CASSLSGRGTDTQYF. CDR3 bases: TGTGCCAGCAGTTTGAGCGGGAGGGGAACAGATACGCAGTATTTT.

This chain links TRBV18 with TRBJ2-3, with D perhaps matching TRBD2 (5 bases). From germline, CDR1 is KGHSH and CDR2 LQKENI. V shed 4 bases and J shed 1 base, with 12 bases lying between them. This CDR3 is built from 15 residues. The CDR3 here is CASSLRGSGTDTQYF. The CDR3 coding sequence is TGTGCCAGCTCACTACGAGGGTCTGGCACAGATACGCAGTATTTT.

The chain has TRBV20-1 and TRBJ1-1, with D unresolved. The CDR3 is 11 amino acids. V shed 5 bases and J shed 2 bases, with 6 bases lying between them. In germline, CDR1 is DFQATT, CDR2 SNEGSKA (reference sequence). DNA of the CDR3: TGCAGTGCTCGGGAAAACACTGAAGCTTTCTTT. Its translation: CSARENTEAFF.

The chain carries TRBV5-1 and TRBJ2-5, with 9 bases identical to TRBD1. CDR1 is SGHRS and CDR2 is YFSETQ in the germline V gene. This CDR3 contains 16 residues. V gave up 4 bases and J gave up 5 bases; unmatched junction bases: 12. CDR3 DNA: TGCGCCAGCAGCCCTACCGGGACAGGGTGGCAGGAGACCCAGTACTTC. Protein product: CASSPTGTGWQETQYF. Complete variable domain (other parts from reference TRBV5-1 and TRBJ2-5): KAGVTQTPRYLIKTRGQQVTLSCSPISGHRSVSWYQQTPGQGLQFLFEYFSETQRNKGNFPGRFSGRQFSNSRSEMNVSTLELGDSALYLCASSPTGTGWQETQYFGPGTRLLVL.

This chain uses TRBV7-6 with TRBJ1-2, with 10 bases lining up with TRBD1. Germline V gives CDR1 SGHVS, CDR2 FNYEAQ. V was clipped by 5 bases and J by 3 bases; unmatched bases: 12. CDR3 length: 17 residues. The CDR3 bases are TGTGCCAGCAGCGACCGGGACAGGGGCTCTTTGTACTATGGCTACACCTTC. This sequence encodes CASSDRDRGSLYYGYTF.